These 8 T cell receptor beta chains share one sample of origin, sequenced in a study of regulatory T cells in long-lasting Graves disease. Time point defined: persistent/refractory GD, antithyroid drugs over 5 years with positive TRAb. PBMC RNA served as the TCR library source. According to the study, TCR beta libraries were built with iRepertoire HTBI primers and CDR3-region Arm-PCR. TCRdb reanalysed the multiplex PCR reads using MiXCR and keeps one entry per CDR3 protein. Found here are about 470,000 distinct CDR3 sequences, about 22% of them singletons; the top ten hold approximately 6.4%. The sample here was peripheral blood mononuclear cells (PBMCs), taken when the disease was refractory, from a patient treated with antithyroid drugs. Receptors were obtained from a female donor with Graves disease.

J is TRBJ1-4 and V is TRBV7-6; TRBD1 might be the D (5 bases). The CDR3 spans 17 residues. Trimming stripped 5 bases from V and 5 bases from J, with 21 bases between. Germline V gives CDR1 SGHVS, CDR2 FNYEAQ. Here the CDR3 DNA reads TGTGCCAGCAGCCTTAGGATAGGGGTGGGCGAGAATGAAAAACTGTTTTTT. Protein: CASSLRIGVGENEKLFF. Together with reference TRBV7-6 and TRBJ1-4, the CDR3 gives the full variable domain: GAGVSQSPRYKVTKRGQDVALRCDPISGHVSLYWYRQALGQGPEFLTYFNYEAQQDKSGLPNDRFSAERPEGSISTLTIQRTEQRDSAMYRCASSLRIGVGENEKLFFGSGTQLSVL.

The chain combines TRBV6-1 with TRBJ1-4, with D perhaps TRBD1 (5 bases). Looked up from germline, CDR1 is MNHNS and CDR2 is SASEGT. V lost 2 bases and J lost 10, with 14 bases in between. The CDR3 is 14 residues long. This CDR3 is CASSELTALLKLFF. CDR3 nucleotide sequence: TGTGCCAGCAGTGAATTGACAGCTTTACTAAAACTGTTTTTT.

Here the CDR3 reads CASEGGSRTGELFF. The CDR3, as DNA: TGCGCCAGCGAAGGCGGGAGTCGGACCGGGGAGCTGTTTTTT. The chain carries TRBV5-1 and TRBJ2-2; TRBD2 matches 7 bases. Trimming at V came to 7 bases and at J to 5 bases, leaving 8 bases not matched to a gene. Germline lookup yields CDR1 SGHRS and CDR2 YFSETQ. The CDR3 consists of 14 residues.

The chain links TRBV28 to TRBJ2-2; D call uncertain. V was pared by 3 bases and J by 2 bases, with 7 bases between. Germline V gene data show CDR1 as MDHEN and CDR2 as SYDVKM. The CDR3 loop spans 14 amino acids. Here the CDR3 reads CASSFQTNTGELFF. CDR3 bases: TGTGCCAGCAGTTTTCAGACCAACACCGGGGAGCTGTTTTTT.

This clonotype showed up many times. This rearrangement joins TRBV25-1 to TRBJ1-2, with D hard to call. Germline V lookup: CDR1 MGHDK, CDR2 SYGVNS. The CDR3 is made up of 14 amino acids. V was clipped by 2 bases and J by 3 bases, with 10 bases between them. This chain's CDR3 is CASSEASQDYGYTF. CDR3 bases: TGTGCCAGCAGTGAAGCCAGCCAGGACTATGGCTACACCTTC.

The V gene is TRBV10-3, the J gene TRBJ2-7; 8 bases align to TRBD1. The CDR3 spans 15 residues. Germline CDR1 ENHRY, CDR2 SYGVKD. The ends lost 3 bases at V and 0 bases at J; junction bases unmatched: 4. The CDR3 DNA is TGTGCCATCAGTGATGGACAGGGAGCCTCCTACGAGCAGTACTTC. Residues: CAISDGQGASYEQYF.

This clonotype came up a few times. The rearrangement joins TRBV9 to TRBJ2-7, with 9 bases matching TRBD1. The V segment lost 1 base and the J segment 2 bases; nucleotides outside the gene matches: 4. The length of the CDR3 is 15 residues. The germline gives CDR1 SGDLS, CDR2 YYNGEE. CDR3 protein: CASSVRDRAPYEQYF. In nucleotides, the CDR3 is TGTGCCAGCAGCGTACGGGACAGGGCCCCCTACGAGCAGTACTTC.

This clonotype was found a few times. CDR3 nucleotide sequence: TGCGCCAGCAGCTTGGAGTGGCAGGGGGGGGAGCAGTACTTC. It is translated as CASSLEWQGGEQYF. The genes are TRBV5-1 and TRBJ2-7; perhaps D is TRBD1 or TRBD2 (7 bases each). Deletions cut 0 bases from V and 7 bases from J, with 14 bases between. The CDR3 sequence is 14 residues long. From germline, CDR1 is SGHRS and CDR2 YFSETQ.